These T cell receptor beta chains were read from a single sample in a study of Graves' ophthalmopathy and Graves' hyperthyroidism. TCRdb independently ran MiXCR on the multiplex PCR reads; one entry per CDR3 protein. The table lists hundreds of thousands of distinct CDR3 sequences, 22% of them singletons. The sample comprised peripheral blood. The receptors were sampled from a young woman with stable Graves' hyperthyroidism. Some clones in this sample may be carry-over from other donors' samples. Each CDR3 is given with its conserved first and last residue. D genes are given only for firm matches.

j_gene: TRBJ1-1
v_gene: TRBV29-1
d_gene: TRBD1
CDR3aa: CSVGTGGFGTEAFF

j_gene: TRBJ1-6
v_gene: TRBV20-1
d_gene: TRBD1
CDR3aa: CSARAHRGNWSPLHF

j_gene: TRBJ2-2
v_gene: TRBV7-6
d_gene: TRBD2
CDR3aa: CASSLGLAGGPNTGELFF

j_gene: TRBJ1-1
v_gene: TRBV6-1
d_gene: -
CDR3aa: CASKRADTEAFF

j_gene: TRBJ1-1
v_gene: TRBV7-6
d_gene: -
CDR3aa: CASSTSGAGDTEAFF

j_gene: TRBJ1-5
v_gene: TRBV6-5
d_gene: -
CDR3aa: CASSYKQYSNQPQHF

j_gene: TRBJ1-2
v_gene: TRBV6-1
d_gene: -
CDR3aa: CASSTGPTNYGYTF

j_gene: TRBJ2-5
v_gene: TRBV24-1
d_gene: -
CDR3aa: CATSDNPGELIQETQYF

j_gene: TRBJ2-2
v_gene: TRBV7-2
d_gene: -
CDR3aa: CASSLARASGELFF

j_gene: TRBJ1-5
v_gene: TRBV19
d_gene: -
CDR3aa: CASSAHARNQPQHF

j_gene: TRBJ2-7
v_gene: TRBV12-3/TRBV12-4
d_gene: -
CDR3aa: CASKEGPGSEQYF

j_gene: TRBJ2-7
v_gene: TRBV12-3/TRBV12-4
d_gene: -
CDR3aa: CASSLFGEQYF

j_gene: TRBJ1-5
v_gene: TRBV19
d_gene: -
CDR3aa: CASRGFNQPQHF

j_gene: TRBJ2-5
v_gene: TRBV11-2
d_gene: -
CDR3aa: CASSRRTPQETQYF

j_gene: TRBJ2-7
v_gene: TRBV6-1
d_gene: TRBD2
CDR3aa: CASSDAGTSGRRSEQYF

j_gene: TRBJ2-1
v_gene: TRBV10-1
d_gene: -
CDR3aa: CASSESLYNEQFF

j_gene: TRBJ2-4
v_gene: TRBV6-1
d_gene: -
CDR3aa: CASSPRQGTAKNIKYF

j_gene: TRBJ2-5
v_gene: TRBV4-2
d_gene: -
CDR3aa: CASSHRRPQETQYF

j_gene: TRBJ1-1
v_gene: TRBV6-5
d_gene: -
CDR3aa: CASSYSWPGNTEAFF

j_gene: TRBJ1-1
v_gene: TRBV30
d_gene: -
CDR3aa: CAWTQDTEAFF

j_gene: TRBJ2-4
v_gene: TRBV15
d_gene: TRBD1
CDR3aa: CATSRDRGQGLDIQYF

j_gene: TRBJ1-1
v_gene: TRBV19
d_gene: -
CDR3aa: CASSIGMSTEAYF

j_gene: TRBJ2-2
v_gene: TRBV6-1
d_gene: -
CDR3aa: CASSLGRGGGELFF

j_gene: TRBJ2-5
v_gene: TRBV15
d_gene: -
CDR3aa: CATSVLRGPQETQYF

j_gene: TRBJ1-6
v_gene: TRBV18
d_gene: -
CDR3aa: CASSDRTDSPLHF

j_gene: TRBJ2-5
v_gene: TRBV12-3/TRBV12-4
d_gene: -
CDR3aa: CATGSPQETQYF

j_gene: TRBJ2-7
v_gene: TRBV12-3/TRBV12-4
d_gene: -
CDR3aa: CASSSLQGSHEQYF

j_gene: TRBJ1-2
v_gene: TRBV6-5
d_gene: -
CDR3aa: CASSSLVAGRTYGYTF

j_gene: TRBJ2-7
v_gene: TRBV6-1
d_gene: TRBD1
CDR3aa: CASSETGALSYEQYF

j_gene: TRBJ1-3
v_gene: TRBV2
d_gene: TRBD1
CDR3aa: CASSNSLDRISGNTIYF

j_gene: TRBJ2-7
v_gene: TRBV19
d_gene: -
CDR3aa: CASSPGRLYEQYF

j_gene: TRBJ2-5
v_gene: TRBV7-8
d_gene: -
CDR3aa: CASSRPREETQYF

j_gene: TRBJ2-1
v_gene: TRBV12-3/TRBV12-4
d_gene: -
CDR3aa: CASTLALYNEQFF

j_gene: TRBJ2-7
v_gene: TRBV28
d_gene: -
CDR3aa: CASSLGNREQYF

j_gene: TRBJ1-2
v_gene: TRBV5-6
d_gene: -
CDR3aa: CASSFDAGDVGYTF

j_gene: TRBJ1-5
v_gene: TRBV19
d_gene: -
CDR3aa: CASSIIPGAGQPQHF

j_gene: TRBJ2-7
v_gene: TRBV29-1
d_gene: -
CDR3aa: CSVEAGTTPHEQYF

j_gene: TRBJ1-3
v_gene: TRBV12-3/TRBV12-4
d_gene: -
CDR3aa: CASTLPGSGNTIYF

j_gene: TRBJ2-7
v_gene: TRBV12-3/TRBV12-4
d_gene: -
CDR3aa: CASTEGRNSYEQYF

j_gene: TRBJ2-7
v_gene: TRBV6-2/TRBV6-3
d_gene: -
CDR3aa: CASSLYWPGEQYF

j_gene: TRBJ2-7
v_gene: TRBV6-1
d_gene: -
CDR3aa: CASLAGDLAAYEQYF

j_gene: TRBJ1-1
v_gene: TRBV18
d_gene: -
CDR3aa: CASSERGDPLYAFF

j_gene: TRBJ2-5
v_gene: TRBV20-1
d_gene: TRBD2
CDR3aa: CSARGTSGRPAETQYF

j_gene: TRBJ2-5
v_gene: TRBV24-1
d_gene: -
CDR3aa: CATSDPQETQYF

j_gene: TRBJ1-6
v_gene: TRBV12-3/TRBV12-4
d_gene: -
CDR3aa: CASTIRQPYNSPLHF

j_gene: TRBJ1-5
v_gene: TRBV2
d_gene: -
CDR3aa: CASSDRGSKQPQHF

j_gene: TRBJ1-1
v_gene: TRBV19
d_gene: -
CDR3aa: CASNGDQVGAFF

j_gene: TRBJ2-7
v_gene: TRBV7-8
d_gene: -
CDR3aa: CASSFGTGVYEQYF

j_gene: TRBJ2-2
v_gene: TRBV11-2
d_gene: TRBD2
CDR3aa: CASSSSGPNTGELFF

j_gene: TRBJ1-1
v_gene: TRBV9
d_gene: -
CDR3aa: CASSVAGQNTEAFF

j_gene: TRBJ1-3
v_gene: TRBV12-3/TRBV12-4
d_gene: TRBD1
CDR3aa: CASSRQGRGYF

j_gene: TRBJ2-4
v_gene: TRBV2
d_gene: -
CDR3aa: CASSAGESAKNIQYF

j_gene: TRBJ1-5
v_gene: TRBV6-1
d_gene: -
CDR3aa: CASSVERTNNQPQHF

j_gene: TRBJ2-7
v_gene: TRBV3-1
d_gene: -
CDR3aa: CASSLGRGFYEQYF

j_gene: TRBJ1-6
v_gene: TRBV11-2
d_gene: -
CDR3aa: CASSSWGLSPLHF

j_gene: TRBJ1-5
v_gene: TRBV12-3/TRBV12-4
d_gene: -
CDR3aa: CASRPTLGENQPQHF

j_gene: TRBJ2-2
v_gene: TRBV30
d_gene: TRBD2
CDR3aa: CAWSAGGKGWTGELFF